A selection of T cell receptor beta chains follows, all from one sample in a study of T cell responses to AZD1222 COVID-19 vaccine. Method: immunoSEQ multiplex PCR; TCRdb's copy keeps in-frame clones and lacks some. The sample holds 100,000 to 150,000 clones, just over 85% seen once. The sequencing here drew on peripheral blood, taken on day 0 of AZD1222 vaccination. Every receptor here comes from an adult in good health. CDR3s include the opening cysteine and the closing phenylalanine or tryptophan. Each record gives: D gene, V gene, J gene, clone size, CDR3 protein, CDR3 DNA. The D gene is left open where the match is weak. Rows give clone size only sometimes, using once, few, many, or a class for an expanded clone.

D: NA; V: TRBV27; J: TRBJ2-7; size: few; CDR3: CASSSRLDQTLGEQYF; DNA: TGTGCCAGCAGTTCGAGACTAGATCAAACCCTGGGGGAGCAGTACTTC
D: NA; V: TRBV6-6; J: TRBJ1-6; size: NA; CDR3: CASSYSSDLRSPLHF; DNA: TGTGCCAGCAGTTACTCGTCGGACTTAAGATCACCCCTCCACTTT
D: NA; V: TRBV5-4; J: TRBJ2-7; size: NA; CDR3: CASSLDISYEQYF; DNA: TGTGCCAGCAGCTTGGACATTTCCTACGAGCAGTACTTC
D: NA; V: TRBV28; J: TRBJ2-7; size: NA; CDR3: CASSLLSGTRSYEQYF; DNA: TGTGCCAGCAGTTTATTATCCGGGACGCGGTCCTACGAGCAGTACTTC
D: TRBD1; V: TRBV28; J: TRBJ1-2; size: NA; CDR3: CASRLTGGYGYTF; DNA: TGTGCCAGCAGGCTCACAGGGGGCTATGGCTACACCTTC
D: NA; V: TRBV15; J: TRBJ1-3; size: NA; CDR3: CATSRRSRSSGNTIYF; DNA: TGTGCCACCAGCAGACGATCGCGGAGCTCTGGAAACACCATATATTTT
D: NA; V: TRBV30; J: TRBJ1-5; size: NA; CDR3: CACSERQANQPQHF; DNA: TGTGCCTGCTCGGAGAGACAGGCTAATCAGCCCCAGCATTTT
D: NA; V: TRBV27; J: TRBJ1-1; size: once; CDR3: CASAEWGRTNTEAFF; DNA: TGTGCCAGCGCTGAGTGGGGGCGGACGAACACTGAAGCTTTCTTT
D: NA; V: TRBV7-9; J: TRBJ1-4; size: NA; CDR3: CASSLRSGGVNEKLFF; DNA: TGTGCCAGCAGCCTAAGATCCGGGGGTGTTAATGAAAAACTGTTTTTT
D: NA; V: TRBV28; J: TRBJ1-5; size: NA; CDR3: CASSLGGTGQPQHF; DNA: TGTGCCAGCAGTTTAGGGGGGACGGGTCAGCCCCAGCATTTT
D: NA; V: TRBV30; J: TRBJ2-1; size: NA; CDR3: CASDTRSYNEQFF; DNA: TGTGCCTCAGACACTCGCTCCTACAATGAGCAGTTCTTC
D: TRBD1; V: TRBV28; J: TRBJ2-5; size: once; CDR3: CASISGTGDWETQYF; DNA: TGTGCCAGCATCTCCGGGACAGGGGATTGGGAGACCCAGTACTTC
D: TRBD2; V: TRBV4-1; J: TRBJ2-1; size: NA; CDR3: CASSQETPSGYNEQFF; DNA: TGCGCCAGCAGCCAAGAAACGCCTAGCGGATACAATGAGCAGTTCTTC
D: NA; V: TRBV29-1; J: TRBJ2-3; size: NA; CDR3: CSVEVSKGPEVSDTQYF; DNA: TGCAGCGTTGAAGTATCCAAGGGCCCCGAGGTCTCAGATACGCAGTATTTT
D: NA; V: TRBV19; J: TRBJ1-1; size: NA; CDR3: CASRVQGTGNTEAFF; DNA: TGTGCCAGTAGGGTGCAGGGAACGGGGAACACTGAAGCTTTCTTT
D: NA; V: TRBV5-4; J: TRBJ2-3; size: NA; CDR3: CASSPDPGDTDTQYF; DNA: TGTGCCAGCAGCCCCGACCCCGGCGACACAGATACGCAGTATTTT